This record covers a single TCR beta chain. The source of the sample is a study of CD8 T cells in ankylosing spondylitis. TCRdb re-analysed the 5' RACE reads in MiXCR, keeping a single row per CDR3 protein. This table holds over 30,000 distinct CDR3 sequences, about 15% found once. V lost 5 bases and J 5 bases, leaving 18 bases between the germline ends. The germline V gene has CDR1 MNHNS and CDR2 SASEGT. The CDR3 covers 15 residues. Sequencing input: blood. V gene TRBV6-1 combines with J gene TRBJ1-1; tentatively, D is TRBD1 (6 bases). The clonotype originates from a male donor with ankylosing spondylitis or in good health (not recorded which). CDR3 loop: CASSTLGGLGTEAFF. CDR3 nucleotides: TGTGCCAGCAGTACGCTCGGGGGGCTAGGAACTGAAGCTTTCTTT.